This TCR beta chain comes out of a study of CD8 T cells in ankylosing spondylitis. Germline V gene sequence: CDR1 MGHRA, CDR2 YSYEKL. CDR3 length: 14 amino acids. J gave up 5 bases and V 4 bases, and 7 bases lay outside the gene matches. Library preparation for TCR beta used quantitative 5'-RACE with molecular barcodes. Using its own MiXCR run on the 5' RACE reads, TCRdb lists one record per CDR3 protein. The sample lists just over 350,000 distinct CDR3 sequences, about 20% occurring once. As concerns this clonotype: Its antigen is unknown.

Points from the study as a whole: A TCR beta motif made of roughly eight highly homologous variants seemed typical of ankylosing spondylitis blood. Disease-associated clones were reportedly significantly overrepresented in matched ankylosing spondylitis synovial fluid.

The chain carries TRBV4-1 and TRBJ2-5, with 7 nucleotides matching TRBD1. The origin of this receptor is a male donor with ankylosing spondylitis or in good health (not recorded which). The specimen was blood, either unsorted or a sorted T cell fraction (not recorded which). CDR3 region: CASSPRQGEETQYF. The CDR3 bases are TGCGCCAGCAGCCCCCGACAGGGTGAGGAGACCCAGTACTTC.